This record concerns one T cell receptor (beta chain) sequence. The antigen remains unidentified. This record belongs to a study of T cells in localized non-small cell lung cancer. Points from the study as a whole: Researchers found a median 57 of the top 100 tumor clones in adjacent lung. The study linked higher blood T cell density to longer overall survival.

The table came from immunoSEQ multiplex PCR; TCRdb's copy has only in-frame clones and leaves some out. The data contain tens of thousands of clones, 89% of them singletons. CDR1 and CDR2 from the germline V gene are KGHSH and LQKENI. V was pared by 0 bases and J by 0 bases, with 11 bases between. The CDR3 is 17 amino acids. This sequence was found in a woman between 35 and 70 years old with stage I lung adenocarcinoma. Sequenced material: peripheral blood, taken before any cancer treatment. The rearrangement links TRBV18 to TRBJ2-2, with D possibly matching TRBD1 (6 bases). The CDR3 DNA follows: TGTGCCAGCTCACCACCCGTTGGGGGCCCGAACACCGGGGAGCTGTTTTTT. Encoded protein: CASSPPVGGPNTGELFF.